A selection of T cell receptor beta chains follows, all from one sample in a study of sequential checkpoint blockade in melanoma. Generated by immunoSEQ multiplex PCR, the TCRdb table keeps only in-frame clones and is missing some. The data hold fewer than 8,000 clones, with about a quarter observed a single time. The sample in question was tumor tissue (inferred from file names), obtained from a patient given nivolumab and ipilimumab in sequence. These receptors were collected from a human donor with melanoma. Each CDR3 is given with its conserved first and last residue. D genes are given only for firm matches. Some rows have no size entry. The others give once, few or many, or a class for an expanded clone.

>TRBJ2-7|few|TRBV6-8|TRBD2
CASSYFGLAGNSYEQYF
TGTGCCAGCAGTTACTTCGGACTAGCGGGGAACTCCTACGAGCAGTACTTC
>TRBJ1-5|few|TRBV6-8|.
CASSPPGGARDNQPQHF
TGTGCCAGCAGTCCACCCGGGGGTGCCCGGGACAATCAGCCCCAGCATTTT
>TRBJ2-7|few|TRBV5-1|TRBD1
CASSLATGRSYEQYF
TGCGCCAGCAGCTTGGCGACAGGGCGGTCCTACGAGCAGTACTTC
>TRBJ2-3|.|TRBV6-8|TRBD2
CASTPAGGGDTQYF
TGTGCCAGCACCCCAGCGGGAGGAGGAGATACGCAGTATTTT
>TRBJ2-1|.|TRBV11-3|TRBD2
CASSFAAGGREQFF
TGTGCCAGCAGCTTTGCGGCGGGAGGTCGTGAGCAGTTCTTC
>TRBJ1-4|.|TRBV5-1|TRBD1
CASSLGTAEEKLFF
TGCGCCAGCAGCTTAGGGACAGCGGAGGAAAAACTGTTTTTT
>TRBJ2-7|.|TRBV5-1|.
CASSPRGSPYEQYF
TGCGCCAGCAGCCCAAGGGGGAGTCCCTACGAGCAGTACTTC
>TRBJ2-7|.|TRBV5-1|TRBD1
CASSLEQGAAYEQYF
TGCGCCAGCAGCCTGGAGCAGGGGGCCGCCTACGAGCAGTACTTC
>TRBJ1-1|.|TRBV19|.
CASSPRTGNTEAFF
TGTGCCAGTAGTCCTCGAACAGGGAACACTGAAGCTTTCTTT
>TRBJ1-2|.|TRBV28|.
CANSPGRGRNGYTF
TGTGCCAACTCTCCCGGGAGGGGCCGGAATGGCTACACCTTC
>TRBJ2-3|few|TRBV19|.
CASSIRGGSSTDTQYF
TGTGCCAGTAGTATACGAGGGGGTTCTAGCACAGATACGCAGTATTTT
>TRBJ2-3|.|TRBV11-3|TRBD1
CASSLGQYTDTQYF
TGTGCCAGCAGCTTGGGACAGTACACAGATACGCAGTATTTT
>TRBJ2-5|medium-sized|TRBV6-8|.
CASSYVVRTPSETQYF
TGTGCCAGCAGTTACGTGGTCAGGACCCCATCCGAGACCCAGTACTTC
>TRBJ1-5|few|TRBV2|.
CASSAGLLNQPQHF
TGTGCCAGCAGTGCAGGACTGCTTAATCAGCCCCAGCATTTT
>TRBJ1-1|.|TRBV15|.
CATSRDWGGSTEAFF
TGTGCCACCAGCAGAGATTGGGGCGGAAGCACTGAAGCTTTCTTT
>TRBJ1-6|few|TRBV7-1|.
CASSLVGNSPLHF
TGTGCCAGCAGCTTAGTAGGGAATTCACCCCTCCACTTT
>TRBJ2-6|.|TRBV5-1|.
CASSVGRIISGANVLTF
TGCGCCAGCAGCGTGGGACGGATTATCTCTGGGGCCAACGTCCTGACTTTC
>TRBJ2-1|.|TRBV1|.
CASSRAGYNEQFF
TGCGCCAGCAGCCGGGCCGGGTACAATGAGCAGTTCTTC
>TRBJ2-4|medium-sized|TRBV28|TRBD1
CASGSRGRAKNIQYF
TGTGCCAGCGGATCCAGGGGGCGAGCCAAAAACATTCAGTACTTC
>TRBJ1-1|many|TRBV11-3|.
CASRLGVAGVINTEAFF
TGTGCCAGCAGGTTGGGCGTGGCAGGCGTTATAAACACTGAAGCTTTCTTT
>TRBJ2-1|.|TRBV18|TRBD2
CASSPTSGRENEQFF
TGTGCCAGCTCACCGACTAGCGGGAGGGAGAATGAGCAGTTCTTC
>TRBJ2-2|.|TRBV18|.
CASSSATGANTGELFF
TGTGCCAGCTCCTCAGCGACGGGAGCGAACACCGGGGAGCTGTTTTTT
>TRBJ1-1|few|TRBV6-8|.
CASSPQGNFNTEAFF
TGTGCCAGCAGCCCTCAGGGGAATTTTAACACTGAAGCTTTCTTT
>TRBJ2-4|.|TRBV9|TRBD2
CASSVDASGRAGVAKNIQYF
TGTGCCAGCAGCGTAGACGCTAGCGGGAGGGCCGGGGTGGCCAAAAACATTCAGTACTTC
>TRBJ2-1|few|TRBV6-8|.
CASSRTSRYNEQFF
TGTGCCAGCAGTAGGACTTCCCGCTACAATGAGCAGTTCTTC
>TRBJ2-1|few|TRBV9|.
CASSAGLGGDSYNEQFF
TGTGCCAGCAGCGCCGGCCTAGGCGGGGACTCCTACAATGAGCAGTTCTTC
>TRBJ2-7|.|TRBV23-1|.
CASSLGVGNEQYF
TGCGCCAGCAGCTTGGGGGTTGGGAACGAGCAGTACTTC
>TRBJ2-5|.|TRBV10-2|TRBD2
CASSGVAGEETQYF
TGCGCCAGCAGTGGCGTAGCGGGAGAGGAGACCCAGTACTTC
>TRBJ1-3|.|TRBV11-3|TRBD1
CASSPRGARSGNTIYF
TGTGCCAGCAGCCCCAGGGGGGCGAGATCTGGAAACACCATATATTTT
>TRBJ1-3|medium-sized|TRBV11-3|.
CASSLVGRGFGNTIYF
TGTGCCAGCAGCTTAGTGGGAAGGGGGTTCGGAAACACCATATATTTT
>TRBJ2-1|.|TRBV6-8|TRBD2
CASSPSGSSYNEQFF
TGTGCCAGCAGTCCAAGCGGGAGCTCCTACAATGAGCAGTTCTTC
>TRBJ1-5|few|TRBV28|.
CASTVRWYQPQHF
TGTGCCAGCACCGTCCGGTGGTATCAGCCCCAGCATTTT